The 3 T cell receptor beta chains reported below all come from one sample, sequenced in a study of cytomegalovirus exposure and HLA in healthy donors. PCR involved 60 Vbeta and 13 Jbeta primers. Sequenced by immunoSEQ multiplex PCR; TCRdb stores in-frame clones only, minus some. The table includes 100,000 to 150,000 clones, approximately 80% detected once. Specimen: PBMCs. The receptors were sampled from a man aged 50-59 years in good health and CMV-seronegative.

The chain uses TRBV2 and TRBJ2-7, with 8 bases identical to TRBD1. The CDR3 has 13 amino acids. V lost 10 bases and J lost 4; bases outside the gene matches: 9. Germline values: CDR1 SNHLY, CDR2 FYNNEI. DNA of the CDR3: TGTGCCATCTCGCCGGGACAGGTTTACGAGCAGTACTTC. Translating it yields CAISPGQVYEQYF.

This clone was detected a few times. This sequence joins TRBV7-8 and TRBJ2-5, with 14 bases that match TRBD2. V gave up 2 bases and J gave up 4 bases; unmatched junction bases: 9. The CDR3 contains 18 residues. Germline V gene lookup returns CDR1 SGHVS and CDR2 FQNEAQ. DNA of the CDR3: TGTGCCAGCAGCTTACTTGGACTAGCGGGGGGTTTGGCAGAGACCCAGTACTTC. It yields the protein CASSLLGLAGGLAETQYF.

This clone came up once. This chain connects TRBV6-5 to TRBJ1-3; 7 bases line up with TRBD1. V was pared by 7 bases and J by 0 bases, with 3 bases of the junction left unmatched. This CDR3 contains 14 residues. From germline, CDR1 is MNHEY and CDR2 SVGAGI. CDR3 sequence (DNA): TGTGCCAGCAAGGGGGCCAACTCTGGAAACACCATATATTTT. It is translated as CASKGANSGNTIYF.